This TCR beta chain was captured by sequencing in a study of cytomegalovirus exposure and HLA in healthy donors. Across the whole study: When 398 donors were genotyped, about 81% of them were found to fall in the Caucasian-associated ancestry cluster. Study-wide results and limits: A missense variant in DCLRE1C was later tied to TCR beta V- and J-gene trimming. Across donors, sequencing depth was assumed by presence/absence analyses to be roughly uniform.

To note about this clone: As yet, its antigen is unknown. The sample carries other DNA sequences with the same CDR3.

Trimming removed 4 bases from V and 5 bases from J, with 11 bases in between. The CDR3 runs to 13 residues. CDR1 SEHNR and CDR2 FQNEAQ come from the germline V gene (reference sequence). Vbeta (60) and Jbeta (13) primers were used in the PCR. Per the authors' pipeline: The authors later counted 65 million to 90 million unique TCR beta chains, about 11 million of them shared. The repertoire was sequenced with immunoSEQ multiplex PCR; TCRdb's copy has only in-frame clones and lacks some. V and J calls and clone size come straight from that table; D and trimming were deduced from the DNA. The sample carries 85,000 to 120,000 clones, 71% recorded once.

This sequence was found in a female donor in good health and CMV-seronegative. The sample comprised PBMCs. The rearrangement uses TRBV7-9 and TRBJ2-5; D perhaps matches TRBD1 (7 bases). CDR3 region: CASSSPGGETQYF. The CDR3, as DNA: TGTGCCAGCAGCTCCCCAGGGGGGGAGACCCAGTACTTC.